This is a list of T cell receptor beta chains from one sample in a study of cytomegalovirus exposure and HLA in healthy donors. Repertoires were generated with immunoSEQ multiplex PCR, while TCRdb's copy carries only in-frame clones and drops some. The data hold about 240,000 clones, with more than 75% observed a single time. The sequenced material came from PBMCs. Source of these receptors: a woman aged 25 to 39 in good health and CMV-seropositive. CDR3s include the opening cysteine and the closing phenylalanine or tryptophan. D genes are given only for firm matches. Where a row states a size, it is once, few, many or the class of an expanded clone; other rows omit it.

J | V | length | size | D | CDR3 | DNA
TRBJ2-7 | TRBV27 | 18 | - | TRBD2 | CASSLGLAVGASSYEQYF | TGTGCCAGCAGCCTGGGACTAGCGGTTGGGGCTAGCTCCTACGAGCAGTACTTC
TRBJ2-7 | TRBV27 | 12 | few | - | CASAGSPYEQYF | TGTGCCAGCGCGGGCAGCCCCTACGAGCAGTACTTC
TRBJ1-4 | TRBV9 | 16 | - | - | CASSADGTLQGEKLFF | TGTGCCAGCAGCGCAGATGGGACTCTCCAAGGAGAAAAACTGTTTTTT
TRBJ2-3 | TRBV6-1 | 16 | - | - | CASSGYKPTGADTQYF | TGTGCCAGCAGTGGGTACAAACCAACGGGGGCAGATACGCAGTATTTT
TRBJ2-4 | TRBV6-5 | 16 | - | TRBD1 | CASSLGTGTLKNIQYF | TGTGCCAGCAGTTTGGGGACAGGGACCCTCAAAAACATTCAGTACTTC
TRBJ2-7 | TRBV12-5 | 16 | - | - | CASGLVQPDSYYEQYF | TGTGCTAGTGGTTTGGTACAACCGGACAGCTACTACGAGCAGTACTTC
TRBJ2-7 | TRBV28 | 16 | - | TRBD1 | CASSKTDDRETYEQYF | TGTGCCAGCAGCAAAACTGACGACAGGGAGACTTACGAGCAGTACTTC
TRBJ2-5 | TRBV11-3 | 19 | - | TRBD2 | CASSLDGGAGGSRWETQYF | TGTGCCAGCAGCTTAGATGGCGGCGCGGGAGGGTCCCGGTGGGAGACCCAGTACTTC
TRBJ2-1 | TRBV5-1 | 12 | - | TRBD2 | CASSSGGSEQFF | TGCGCCAGCAGCTCGGGGGGGAGTGAGCAGTTCTTC
TRBJ2-3 | TRBV18 | 14 | - | TRBD2 | CASSLAGGPDTQYF | TGTGCCAGCTCACTAGCGGGAGGGCCAGATACGCAGTATTTT
TRBJ2-1 | TRBV21-1 | 16 | once | - | CASSKGFEGKGSEQFF | TGTGCCAGCAGCAAAGGATTCGAGGGAAAGGGTAGTGAGCAGTTCTTC
TRBJ2-1 | TRBV7-2 | 14 | - | - | CASSTLGLFHEQFF | TGTGCCAGCAGCACCCTGGGACTGTTCCATGAGCAGTTCTTC
TRBJ2-3 | TRBV29-1 | 13 | - | - | CSVEPTVTDTQYF | TGCAGCGTTGAACCTACCGTCACAGATACGCAGTATTTT
TRBJ2-7 | TRBV27 | 13 | - | - | CASSFQDNYEQYF | TGTGCCAGCAGTTTCCAGGACAACTACGAGCAGTACTTC
TRBJ2-7 | TRBV11-3 | 14 | - | TRBD2 | CASSMGGRAYEQYF | TGTGCCAGCAGCATGGGCGGGAGGGCCTACGAGCAGTACTTC
TRBJ2-3 | TRBV11-3 | 15 | few | - | CASSLDQLGTDTQYF | TGTGCCAGCAGCTTAGATCAACTGGGCACAGATACGCAGTATTTT
TRBJ1-2 | TRBV7-8 | 15 | - | TRBD1 | CASSFRRQGNYGYTF | TGTGCCAGCAGCTTTCGAAGACAGGGGAACTATGGCTACACCTTC
TRBJ2-2 | TRBV7-3 | 18 | - | TRBD1 | CASSLTLGQGGRTGELFF | TGTGCCAGCAGCTTAACGTTGGGACAGGGGGGAAGGACCGGGGAGCTGTTTTTT
TRBJ2-2 | TRBV28 | 17 | - | TRBD2 | CASSGGGTAANTGELFF | TGTGCCAGCAGTGGGGGGGGGACGGCCGCGAACACCGGGGAGCTGTTTTTT
TRBJ2-7 | TRBV13 | 14 | - | - | CASSPMGPMGEQYF | TGTGCCAGCAGCCCGATGGGCCCGATGGGCGAGCAGTACTTC
TRBJ2-1 | TRBV4-1 | 16 | - | TRBD1 | CASSHRQGESYNEQFF | TGCGCCAGCAGCCATCGACAGGGGGAAAGCTACAATGAGCAGTTCTTC
TRBJ2-1 | TRBV14 | 17 | - | - | CASSQVGGSGSYNEQFF | TGTGCCAGCAGCCAAGTAGGGGGATCCGGGTCCTACAATGAGCAGTTCTTC
TRBJ1-1 | TRBV19 | 17 | - | TRBD1 | CASSIHISTGLSTEAFF | TGTGCCAGTAGTATCCATATTTCGACAGGGTTGTCCACTGAAGCTTTCTTT
TRBJ2-3 | TRBV30 | 14 | - | TRBD1 | CAWSVDRGTDTQYF | TGTGCCTGGAGTGTCGACAGGGGCACAGATACGCAGTATTTT
TRBJ2-1 | TRBV11-1 | 16 | - | TRBD2 | CASSSSGGLAGSEQFF | TGTGCCAGCAGCTCTTCCGGCGGATTAGCGGGATCTGAGCAGTTCTTC
TRBJ1-2 | TRBV7-2 | 14 | - | - | CASSSLGGEAGYTF | TGTGCCAGCAGCTCCCTGGGAGGGGAAGCGGGCTACACCTTC
TRBJ1-5 | TRBV21-1 | 17 | - | - | CASSNEDRGQDNQPQHF | TGTGCCAGCAGCAACGAGGACAGGGGGCAAGACAATCAGCCCCAGCATTTT
TRBJ2-7 | TRBV5-4 | 15 | - | TRBD2 | CASSPTGTSSYEQYF | TGTGCCAGCAGCCCTACAGGGACTAGCTCCTACGAGCAGTACTTC
TRBJ1-3 | TRBV28 | 16 | - | TRBD1 | CASSLGVRGRGNTIYF | TGTGCCAGCAGTTTAGGTGTCAGGGGGCGTGGAAACACCATATATTTT
TRBJ2-4 | TRBV18 | 17 | once | TRBD1 | CASSPLRTGGSKNIQYF | TGTGCCAGCTCACCTCTTCGGACAGGTGGGTCCAAAAACATTCAGTACTTC
TRBJ2-1 | TRBV9 | 15 | - | - | CASSPQRFSYNEQFF | TGTGCCAGCAGCCCCCAGCGGTTCTCCTACAATGAGCAGTTCTTC
TRBJ2-5 | TRBV10-3 | 15 | - | - | CAISEGQGFIETQYF | TGTGCCATCAGTGAGGGGCAGGGGTTTATAGAGACCCAGTACTTC
TRBJ1-2 | TRBV28 | 13 | - | - | CASRPRDRGGYTF | TGTGCCAGCCGACCCAGGGATCGTGGTGGCTACACCTTC